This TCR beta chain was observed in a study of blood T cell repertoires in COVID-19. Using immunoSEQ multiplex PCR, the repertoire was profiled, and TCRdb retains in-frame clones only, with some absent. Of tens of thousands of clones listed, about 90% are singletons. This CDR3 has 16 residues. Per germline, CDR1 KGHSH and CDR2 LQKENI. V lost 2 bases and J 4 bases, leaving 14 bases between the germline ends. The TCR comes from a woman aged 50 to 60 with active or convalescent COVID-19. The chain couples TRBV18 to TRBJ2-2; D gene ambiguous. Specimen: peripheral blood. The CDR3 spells CASSPRLFSGTGELFF. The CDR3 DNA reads TGTGCCAGCTCACCAAGACTTTTCTCGGGCACCGGGGAGCTGTTTTTT.